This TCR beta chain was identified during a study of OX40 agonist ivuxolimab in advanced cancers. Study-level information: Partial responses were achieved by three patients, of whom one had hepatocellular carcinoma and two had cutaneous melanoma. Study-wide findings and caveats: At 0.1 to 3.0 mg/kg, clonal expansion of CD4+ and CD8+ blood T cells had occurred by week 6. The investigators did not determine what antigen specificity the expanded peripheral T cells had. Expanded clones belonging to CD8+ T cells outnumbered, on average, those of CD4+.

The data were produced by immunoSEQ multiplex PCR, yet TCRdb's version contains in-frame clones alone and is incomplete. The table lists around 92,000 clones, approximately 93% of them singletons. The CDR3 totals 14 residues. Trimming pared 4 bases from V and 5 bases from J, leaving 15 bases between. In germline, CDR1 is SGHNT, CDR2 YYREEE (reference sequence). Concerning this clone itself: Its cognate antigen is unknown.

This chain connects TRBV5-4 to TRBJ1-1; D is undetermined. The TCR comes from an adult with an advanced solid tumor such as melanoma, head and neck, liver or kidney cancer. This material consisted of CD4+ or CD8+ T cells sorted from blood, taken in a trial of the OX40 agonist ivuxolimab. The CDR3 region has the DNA TGTGCCAGCAGCCCGGCCCCCCCAGAAACTGAAGCTTTCTTT. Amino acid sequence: CASSPAPPETEAFF.